The subject of this entry is one T cell receptor beta chain. Its antigen is not identified. The sample belongs to a study of post-analysis software for immune sequencing data. General study findings and limits: About 5 TRBV segments were significantly more frequent in patients than in controls. TRBV5-6, TRBV5-1 and TRBV20-1 were among these segments. Analysis by F measure revealed that same-batch samples clustered strongly together.

This CDR3 contains 13 residues. V gave up 4 bases and J gave up 0 bases, with 7 bases separating them. Prepared TCR beta cDNA libraries contained unique molecular identifiers. TCRdb re-analysed the PCR reads in MiXCR, keeping a single row per CDR3 protein. The sample includes about half a million distinct CDR3 sequences, around a third of them seen just once. This clonotype originated in a girl under 18 with multiple sclerosis. The sample taken for sequencing was blood. The gene calls are TRBV12-3 or TRBV12-4 and TRBJ2-7; D remains ambiguous. CDR3 nucleotides: TGTGCCAGCAGTTACTCTACCTCCTACGAGCAGTACTTC. Amino acid sequence: CASSYSTSYEQYF.